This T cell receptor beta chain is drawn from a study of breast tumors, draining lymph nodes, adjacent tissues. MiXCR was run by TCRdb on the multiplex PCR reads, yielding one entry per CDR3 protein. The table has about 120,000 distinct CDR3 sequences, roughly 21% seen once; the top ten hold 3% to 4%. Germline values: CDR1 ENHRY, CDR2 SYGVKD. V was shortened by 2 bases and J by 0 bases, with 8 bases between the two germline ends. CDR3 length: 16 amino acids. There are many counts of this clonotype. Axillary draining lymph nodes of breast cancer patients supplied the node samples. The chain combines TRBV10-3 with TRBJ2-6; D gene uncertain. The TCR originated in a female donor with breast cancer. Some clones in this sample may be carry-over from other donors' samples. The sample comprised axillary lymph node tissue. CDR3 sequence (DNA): TGTGCCATCAGTGAGACTGAGAGCTCTGGGGCCAACGTCCTGACTTTC. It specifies CAISETESSGANVLTF.